This TCR beta chain came from a study of T-cell memory formation after mild COVID-19. Study background: The two donors had largely donor-specific TCR clusters. General study results and limits: There was a balanced CD4/CD8 profile in clones contracting day 15 to 85, and later expanders leaned CD4+. Pre-infection memory contained some responding clones, which suggested that cross-reactive memory had joined. Shrinking CD4+ clones resided mostly in CM and EM, and CD8+ ones in EMRA.

MiXCR, run by TCRdb on the 5' RACE reads, gives a single entry per CDR3 protein. Of more than 300,000 distinct CDR3 sequences in the sample, roughly an eighth were seen once. This clonotype was found a few times. What it binds is not known. Germline CDR1 and CDR2: SGDLS and YYNGEE. The CDR3 length is 13 residues. The ends were cut back, 0 bases at V and 3 bases at J, with 6 bases in the middle. The J gene is TRBJ2-5, the V gene TRBV9, with a tentative D call TRBD1 (5 bases). This TCR was recovered from a young man who had mild COVID-19 (a few samples of this study predate the infection). Cell type and time point are not known. The sequenced sample consisted of PBMCs or a T cell subset sorted from them (not recorded which). The CDR3 DNA reads TGTGCCAGCAGCGTAGGACAGAAAGAGACCCAGTACTTC. Amino acid sequence: CASSVGQKETQYF.